A single sample gave rise to the 26 T cell receptor beta chains below, sequenced in a study of response to subunit inactivated influenza vaccine. A single record per CDR3 protein comes from TCRdb applying MiXCR to the RT-PCR reads. The table lists more than 250,000 distinct CDR3 sequences, roughly 22% of them singletons. Specimen: PBMCs from blood, collected less than 22 months after vaccination. These receptors all come from a man between 50 and 69 years old who received an inactivated influenza vaccine.

This chain uses TRBV9 with TRBJ1-5, with a weak D call TRBD1 (5 bases). CDR3 size: 14 residues. V was pared by 3 bases and J by 0 bases, with 7 bases between. Germline lookup yields CDR1 SGDLS and CDR2 YYNGEE. Here the CDR3 DNA reads TGTGCCAGCAGCGAGGGGAGTAGCAATCAGCCCCAGCATTTT. Its protein is CASSEGSSNQPQHF.

This clonotype appeared a few times. The chain joins TRBV29-1 to TRBJ2-7; D possibly corresponds to TRBD2 (5 bases). From germline, CDR1 is SQVTM and CDR2 ANQGSEA. The CDR3 contains 12 residues. Trimming took off 7 bases at V and 2 bases at J, with 12 bases between the two ends. CDR3 DNA sequence: TGCAGCGCCCGGACTTTTACCTACGAGCAGTACTTC. This translates into CSARTFTYEQYF.

V usage is TRBV12-3 or TRBV12-4 and J usage is TRBJ2-3; the match to TRBD2 covers 12 bases. The CDR3 is 16 residues long. V shed 4 bases and J 1 base; nucleotides not matched to a gene: 3. CDR3 nucleotides: TGTGCCAGCAGTTCCCTAGCGGGAGGGGGCACAGATACGCAGTATTTT. Translating it yields CASSSLAGGGTDTQYF.

At least ten counts were recorded for this clonotype. This CDR3 reads CASSQVSGNTIYF. The CDR3 DNA follows: TGCGCCAGCAGCCAAGTCTCTGGAAACACCATATATTTT. This chain joins TRBV4-1 and TRBJ1-3; D not resolved. The CDR3 consists of 13 residues. The V end was cut by 1 base, the J end by 0 bases, with 1 base between. The V gene's germline CDR1 is MGHRA and CDR2 YSYEKL.

A few counts support this clonotype. The chain uses TRBV5-1 and TRBJ1-1, with D hard to call. Germline lookup yields CDR1 SGHRS and CDR2 YFSETQ. V was shortened by 0 bases and J by 3 bases, with 15 bases between the two germline ends. This CDR3 has 16 amino acids. In DNA form, the CDR3 reads TGCGCCAGCAGCTTGGCTCCGGTTGGAATGGACACTGAAGCTTTCTTT. This encodes CASSLAPVGMDTEAFF.

The V call is TRBV9, the J call TRBJ2-7, with D unresolved. Per the germline V gene, CDR1 is SGDLS and CDR2 is YYNGEE. The CDR3 spans 14 residues. V was trimmed by 0 bases and J by 3 bases, leaving 10 bases between them. In DNA, the CDR3 is TGTGCCAGCAGCGTAGGAACGGAGCACTACGAGCAGTACTTC. This gives the protein CASSVGTEHYEQYF. Filled out from reference TRBV9 and TRBJ2-7, the complete variable domain reads DSGVTQTPKHLITATGQRVTLRCSPRSGDLSVYWYQQSLDQGLQFLIQYYNGEERAKGNILERFSAQQFPDLHSELNLSSLELGDSALYFCASSVGTEHYEQYFGPGTRLTVT.

The chain uses TRBV20-1 and TRBJ2-7, with a weak D call TRBD1 (6 bases). The ends were cut back, 0 bases at V and 5 bases at J, with 14 bases in the middle. This CDR3 is 14 amino acids long. Germline V gene sequence: CDR1 DFQATT, CDR2 SNEGSKA (reference sequence). As DNA, the CDR3 is TGCAGTGCTAGAGAACAACAGGGAATCCACGAGCAGTACTTC. Translating it yields CSAREQQGIHEQYF.

This clonotype has a handful of counts. The genes are TRBV29-1 and TRBJ1-2, with 7 bases matching TRBD1. This CDR3 has 14 residues. J gave up 4 bases and V 6 bases, and 11 bases lay outside the gene matches. The germline V gene has CDR1 SQVTM and CDR2 ANQGSEA. The DNA for the CDR3 is TGCAGCGTGGGCGCACCGGGACAGACCTATGGCTACACCTTC. It is translated as CSVGAPGQTYGYTF.

The genes are TRBV5-1 and TRBJ2-2; D remains unclear. Germline-derived CDR1 and CDR2 are SGHRS and YFSETQ. CDR3 length: 16 amino acids. V was trimmed by 1 base and J by 4 bases, leaving 14 bases between them. In DNA, the CDR3 is TGCGCCAGCAGCTTGACTGGTCGGGTCAGCACCGGGGAGCTGTTTTTT. Encoded protein: CASSLTGRVSTGELFF.

This clonotype was detected only a few times. The chain carries TRBV20-1 and TRBJ2-1; the match to TRBD2 covers 14 bases. The ends lost 7 bases at V and 8 bases at J; junction bases unmatched: 7. CDR3 size: 14 residues. CDR1 and CDR2 (germline): DFQATT, SNEGSKA (reference sequence). In nucleotides, the CDR3 is TGCAGTGAGATTAGACTAGCGGGGGGGTATGAGCAGTTCTTC. Protein: CSEIRLAGGYEQFF.

The chain recombines TRBV12-3 or TRBV12-4 with TRBJ1-1; D is unresolved. The V end was cut by 1 base, the J end by 1 base, with 4 bases between. The CDR3 has 13 amino acids. The CDR3 region is CASSLEKNTEAFF. For the CDR3, the DNA is TGTGCCAGCAGTTTAGAGAAGAACACTGAAGCTTTCTTT.

V and J are TRBV12-3 or TRBV12-4 and TRBJ2-3, with 11 bases aligning to TRBD2. V shed 5 bases, J shed 7 bases, and the junction held 8 bases outside the gene matches. The CDR3 is 15 residues long. The CDR3 is CASSDSGTSGYTQYF. The CDR3, as DNA: TGTGCCAGCAGTGACTCCGGGACTAGCGGCTATACGCAGTATTTT.

This clonotype has just a few counts. The chain has TRBV20-1 and TRBJ2-5, with D uncertain. V was pared by 2 bases and J by 2 bases, with 21 bases between. The CDR3 covers 17 residues. Germline values: CDR1 DFQATT, CDR2 SNEGSKA (reference sequence). Written as DNA, the CDR3 is TGCAGTGCTAGATCCCCGGCCCACTTTGAGGAGCAAGAGACCCAGTACTTC. Its translation is CSARSPAHFEEQETQYF.

There are a few counts of this clonotype. The chain has TRBV11-1 and TRBJ1-2, with unresolved D. Trimming took 1 base from V and 4 from J, leaving 7 bases between them. The CDR3 consists of 13 residues. Germline V gene lookup returns CDR1 SGHAT and CDR2 FQDESV (reference sequence). The CDR3 DNA follows: TGTGCCAGCAGCTTAGAGTTTGGCTATGGCTACACCTTC. Its protein is CASSLEFGYGYTF.

This chain links TRBV6-1 with TRBJ2-2; 8 bases agree with TRBD1. With V trimmed by 7 bases and J by 1 base, 5 bases remained unmatched. The CDR3 is 15 amino acids. Looked up from germline, CDR1 is MNHNS and CDR2 is SASEGT. The CDR3 sequence is CASNRQGLNTGELFF. The CDR3 DNA reads TGTGCCAGCAACCGACAGGGGTTGAACACCGGGGAGCTGTTTTTT.

CDR3 residues: CAWSVGRRTRSNQPQHF. CDR3 in DNA: TGTGCCTGGAGTGTAGGCAGGCGGACTAGGAGCAATCAGCCCCAGCATTTT. V usage is TRBV30 and J usage is TRBJ1-5; no definite D call. The CDR3 sequence is 17 residues long. Germline CDR1 is GTSNPN and CDR2 is SVGIG (reference sequence). V was shortened by 0 bases and J by 1 base, with 16 bases between the two germline ends. Full variable domain (missing parts from reference TRBV30 and TRBJ1-5): SQTIHQWPATLVQPVGSPLSLECTVEGTSNPNLYWYRQAAGRGLQLLFYSVGIGQISSEVPQNLSASRPQDRQFILSSKKLLLSDSGFYLCAWSVGRRTRSNQPQHFGDGTRLSIL.

The rearrangement links TRBV12-3 or TRBV12-4 to TRBJ2-1; D gene unclear. The CDR3 has 11 amino acids. The germline V and J ends were trimmed by 6 bases and 5 bases, with 5 bases remaining between them. CDR3 nucleotides: TGTGCCAGCAGAAACCACAATGAGCAGTTCTTC. Its protein product is CASRNHNEQFF.

The rearrangement uses TRBV28 and TRBJ1-2; D possibly corresponds to TRBD1 (6 bases). Germline V gene sequence: CDR1 MDHEN, CDR2 SYDVKM. The CDR3 is made up of 17 amino acids. V lost 4 bases, J lost 0 bases, and 18 bases lay in between. In DNA form, the CDR3 reads TGTGCCAGCAGTTCGACAGGATACAAAGGGACTAACTATGGCTACACCTTC. Its translation: CASSSTGYKGTNYGYTF.

V is TRBV18 and J is TRBJ1-1; 7 positions match TRBD1. Looked up from germline, CDR1 is KGHSH and CDR2 is LQKENI. V lost 3 bases, J lost 2 bases, and 9 bases stayed unmatched. The CDR3 contains 16 residues. The CDR3: CASSPLPGQRNTEAFF. DNA of the CDR3: TGTGCCAGCTCACCTCTCCCGGGACAGAGAAACACTGAAGCTTTCTTT. Complete variable domain (other parts from reference TRBV18 and TRBJ1-1): NAGVMQNPRHLVRRRGQEARLRCSPMKGHSHVYWYRQLPEEGLKFMVYLQKENIIDESGMPKERFSAEFPKEGPSILRIQQVVRGDSAAYFCASSPLPGQRNTEAFFGQGTRLTVV.

This clonotype was picked up a small number of times. The V and J genes are TRBV28 and TRBJ2-7; D gene uncertain. Germline loops: CDR1 MDHEN, CDR2 SYDVKM. The CDR3 totals 11 residues. Trimming shortened V by 4 bases and J by 6 bases, and 7 bases separated the two germline ends. For the CDR3, the DNA is TGTGCCAGCAGTTACGTTGCCGAGCAGTACTTC. It codes for CASSYVAEQYF.

At least ten counts were recorded for this clonotype. This sequence joins TRBV12-3 or TRBV12-4 and TRBJ2-7; tentative D call: TRBD1 (6 bases). Between the trimmed V and J ends, which lost 5 bases and 2 bases, there was a span of 16 bases. CDR3 size: 15 residues. The CDR3 is CASSHNPTGPYEQYF. The CDR3 nucleotides read TGTGCCAGCAGTCATAACCCGACAGGTCCCTACGAGCAGTACTTC.

The rearrangement joins TRBV5-1 to TRBJ2-4, with TRBD1 as a possible D gene (5 bases). CDR1 is SGHRS and CDR2 is YFSETQ in the germline V gene. With 4 bases removed from V and 8 bases from J, the gap between germline ends came to 13 bases. This CDR3 is built from 13 residues. The CDR3 DNA follows: TGCGCCAGCAGCCCGACAGCTAGGGACATTCAGTACTTC. Protein product: CASSPTARDIQYF.

In this sample, this clonotype turned up a few times. The chain recombines TRBV7-9 with TRBJ1-5; D gene ambiguous. Germline CDR1 and CDR2: SEHNR and FQNEAQ (reference sequence). This CDR3 spans 13 amino acids. V shed 5 bases and J shed 1 base, with 6 bases lying between them. CDR3 protein: CASSPESNQPQHF. The CDR3 DNA reads as TGTGCCAGCAGCCCAGAAAGCAATCAGCCCCAGCATTTT.

Many counts were recorded for this clonotype. CDR3 sequence: CASTSETVRAKVYSYNEQFF. CDR3 DNA: TGTGCCAGCACCTCTGAGACAGTCCGCGCTAAAGTTTACTCCTACAATGAGCAGTTCTTC. The chain uses TRBV5-8 and TRBJ2-1, with D possibly being TRBD1 (5 bases). CDR3 length: 20 residues. V gave up 6 bases and J gave up 0 bases, with 28 bases separating them. Germline V gives CDR1 SGHTS, CDR2 YDEGEE.

The chain links TRBV10-3 to TRBJ2-3; D call uncertain. V dropped 5 bases and J dropped 2 bases, with 8 bases sitting between them. Germline CDR1 is ENHRY and CDR2 is SYGVKD. The length of the CDR3 is 13 residues. CDR3 region: CAISPEYTDTQYF. As DNA, the CDR3 is TGTGCCATCAGTCCGGAATACACAGATACGCAGTATTTT.

The genes are TRBV5-1 and TRBJ2-7; TRBD1 matches at 9 bases. CDR1 is SGHRS, CDR2 YFSETQ, per germline. This CDR3 comprises 15 residues. V was pared by 4 bases and J by 5 bases, with 10 bases of the junction left unmatched. CDR3 nucleotide sequence: TGCGCCAGCAGCCCACCGGGACAGGGTGAAGACGAGCAGTACTTC. This sequence encodes CASSPPGQGEDEQYF.